This T cell receptor beta chain appears in the sequencing data of a study of T cells in Graves' hyperthyroidism and ophthalmopathy. The CDR3 has 13 amino acids. From germline, CDR1 is MNHEY and CDR2 SVGAGI. Trimming pared 2 bases from V and 10 bases from J, leaving 12 bases between. Researchers amplified the TCR beta CDR3 regions from RNA transcripts. A first-round RT-PCR of the TCR CDR3 used the HTBI primer set. TCRdb recomputed calls from the multiplex PCR reads with MiXCR, one row per CDR3 protein. The table includes around 620,000 distinct CDR3 sequences, roughly 17% detected once. Sequenced input: blood. The sequence was obtained from a woman in her twenties or thirties with Graves' hyperthyroidism. The chain employs TRBV6-5 and TRBJ2-1; D tentatively fits TRBD1 or TRBD2 (5 bases each). The CDR3 DNA reads TGTGCCAGCAGTTACGAGGGCGCAGGGGAGCAGTTCTTC. Residues: CASSYEGAGEQFF.